The clone carrying this T cell receptor beta chain was seen only a few times. The target antigen is unknown. This sample was included in a study of CD8+ T cells in alopecia areata. Study-wide background: Once tofacitinib had been taken for 6 to 18 months, 6 months off drug followed.

The V and J ends lost 3 bases and 0 bases respectively, with 5 bases between them. Germline CDR1 SGHTA, CDR2 FQGNSA. This CDR3 is 13 amino acids long. The treatment: oral pan-JAK inhibitor, 5-10 mg twice daily. The study team obtained lesional scalp punch biopsies and peripheral blood from alopecia areata patients. Regarding the study as a whole: A great number of expanded lesional clones endured in scalp and blood during tofacitinib.

TCR sequencing used cDNA made by reverse transcription of extracted RNA. The repertoire was sequenced with immunoSEQ multiplex PCR; TCRdb's copy has only in-frame clones and lacks some. The table lists about 260,000 clones, 50% to 75% of them singletons. This chain joins TRBV7-2 and TRBJ1-1; no definite D call. This TCR derives from a human donor with alopecia areata. The starting material was CD4+ T cells sorted from blood, obtained at roughly week 52, from a patient treated with tofacitinib. Here the CDR3 reads CASSFHMNTEAFF. CDR3 DNA: TGTGCCAGCAGCTTTCATATGAACACTGAAGCTTTCTTT. Based on the CDR3 plus reference TRBV7-2 and TRBJ1-1, the full variable domain is GAGVSQSPSNKVTEKGKDVELRCDPISGHTALYWYRQSLGQGLEFLIYFQGNSAPDKSGLPSDRFSAERTGGSVSTLTIQRTQQEDSAVYLCASSFHMNTEAFFGQGTRLTVV.